A single sample is the source of the 31 T cell receptor beta chains below, sequenced in a study of T cell responses to AZD1222 COVID-19 vaccine. Here immunoSEQ multiplex PCR was the method, and the copy in TCRdb shows in-frame clones only, minus some. The table has roughly 120,000 clones, about nine tenths seen once. The sample here was peripheral blood, taken on day 0 of AZD1222 vaccination. The receptor set was obtained from an adult in good health.

The genes are TRBV6-5 and TRBJ2-7, with a weak D call TRBD1 (7 bases). Trimming shortened V by 3 bases and J by 5 bases, and 17 bases separated the two germline ends. The CDR3 spans 15 residues. The germline V gene encodes CDR1 MNHEY and CDR2 SVGAGI. As DNA, the CDR3 is TGTGCCAGCAGTTATTTACAGGGGACTGCTGACGAGCAGTACTTC. Protein: CASSYLQGTADEQYF.

This sequence joins TRBV30 and TRBJ1-3, with no clear D. The CDR3 runs 15 residues. V lost 1 base, J lost 2 bases, and 12 bases lay in between. Germline loops: CDR1 GTSNPN, CDR2 SVGIG (reference sequence). The CDR3, as DNA: TGTGCCTGGAGTGGGGGATTGGCAGCTGGAAACACCATATATTTT. Translated: CAWSGGLAAGNTIYF.

V is TRBV5-1 and J is TRBJ2-3, with D perhaps being TRBD1 or TRBD2 (6 bases each). The CDR3 extends over 17 amino acids. Per germline, CDR1 SGHRS and CDR2 YFSETQ. The V gene lost 0 bases and the J gene lost 3 bases, with 17 bases spanning the gap. The CDR3 spells CASSLEWPGGRTDTQYF. The CDR3, as DNA: TGCGCCAGCAGCTTGGAGTGGCCCGGGGGCAGGACAGATACGCAGTATTTT.

The chain recombines TRBV3-1 (or the pseudogene TRBV3-2) with TRBJ1-2, with D perhaps TRBD1 (5 bases). CDR1 is LGHDT, CDR2 YNNKEL, per germline (reference sequence). The V end was cut by 5 bases, the J end by 5 bases, with 15 bases between. The CDR3 is 14 amino acids. This CDR3 is CASSYIGAAYGYTF. Here the CDR3 DNA reads TGTGCCAGCAGCTATATCGGGGCTGCTTATGGCTACACCTTC.

This chain uses TRBV4-1 with TRBJ1-2; a possible D gene is TRBD1 (6 bases). Looked up from germline, CDR1 is MGHRA and CDR2 is YSYEKL. V was clipped by 4 bases and J by 2 bases, with 11 bases between them. The CDR3 length is 14 residues. The CDR3 sequence: CASSLQGNNYGYTF. CDR3 nucleotides: TGCGCCAGCAGCCTACAGGGAAACAACTATGGCTACACCTTC.

V gene TRBV2 combines with J gene TRBJ1-1; D call uncertain. Germline V CDR1 and CDR2: SNHLY, FYNNEI. CDR3 length: 13 residues. V dropped 8 bases and J dropped 3 bases, with 13 bases sitting between them. This CDR3 reads CASLNTRDTEAFF. As DNA, the CDR3 is TGTGCCAGCTTGAACACGCGAGACACTGAAGCTTTCTTT.

The CDR3 DNA follows: TGTGCCAGTAGATCCAATAGGGGGGACAGGGGTAGAAATGAGCAGTTCTTC. Translating it yields CASRSNRGDRGRNEQFF. The V call is TRBV19, the J call TRBJ2-1, with 10 positions matching TRBD1. Germline CDR1 LNHDA, CDR2 SQIVND (reference sequence). The V and J ends lost 6 bases and 7 bases, in that order; junction bases with no gene match: 15. The CDR3 is 17 residues long.

The chain has TRBV7-9 and TRBJ2-3, with no clear D. CDR3 size: 16 residues. CDR1 is SEHNR, CDR2 FQNEAQ, per germline (reference sequence). V lost 2 bases to trimming and J lost 4 bases, with 16 bases between them. The CDR3 DNA reads TGTGCCAGCAGCTTATTACGGTTCGGACGATCAGATACGCAGTATTTT. Its protein is CASSLLRFGRSDTQYF.

This rearrangement joins TRBV15 to TRBJ2-3; no clear D. V lost 0 bases and J lost 2, with 9 bases in between. The CDR3 has 15 amino acids. CDR1 and CDR2 (germline): LNHNV, YYDKDF (reference sequence). The CDR3 sequence: CATSRDKDFTDTQYF. DNA of the CDR3: TGTGCCACCAGCAGAGACAAGGATTTCACAGATACGCAGTATTTT.

The chain carries TRBV10-2 and TRBJ1-3, with D possibly TRBD1 on 6 matching bases. V lost 7 bases and J 2 bases, leaving 18 bases between the germline ends. The CDR3 has 16 residues. Germline CDR1 WSHSY, CDR2 SAAADI. The CDR3 loop is CASTPRGAGPGNTIYF. In nucleotides, the CDR3 is TGCGCCAGCACCCCTCGGGGGGCCGGCCCTGGAAACACCATATATTTT.

The rearrangement joins TRBV9 to TRBJ2-3, with a possible D match to TRBD2 (6 bases). Germline CDR1 reads SGDLS; CDR2 reads YYNGEE. CDR3 length: 14 residues. V was pared by 3 bases and J by 6 bases, with 14 bases between. As DNA, the CDR3 is TGTGCCAGCAGCGCCAGACTAGTAGGGGATACGCAGTATTTT. Residues: CASSARLVGDTQYF.

V and J are TRBV27 and TRBJ1-6; the match to TRBD1 covers 7 bases. The germline V gene has CDR1 MNHEY and CDR2 SMNVEV (reference sequence). The CDR3 sequence is 14 residues long. V lost 2 bases to trimming and J lost 10 bases; unmatched junction nucleotides: 5. The CDR3 sequence is CASSLRTGRSPLHF. The CDR3 nucleotides read TGTGCCAGCAGTTTAAGGACAGGTAGATCACCCCTCCACTTT.

The rearrangement links TRBV7-8 to TRBJ1-3; D uncertain. Trimming took off 2 bases at V and 4 bases at J, with 6 bases between the two ends. The V gene's germline CDR1 is SGHVS and CDR2 FQNEAQ. This CDR3 region has 13 residues. CDR3 sequence reads: CASSLLGGNTIYF. In nucleotides, the CDR3 is TGTGCCAGCAGCTTATTGGGGGGAAACACCATATATTTT.

This chain connects TRBV6-5 to TRBJ1-1; the match to TRBD1 covers 7 bases. Trimming at V came to 6 bases and at J to 5 bases, leaving 9 bases not matched to a gene. CDR3 length equals 14 residues. CDR1 and CDR2 from the germline V gene are MNHEY and SVGAGI. Here the CDR3 DNA reads TGTGCCAGCAGGCCACAGGGGATTTGGACTGAAGCTTTCTTT. It yields the protein CASRPQGIWTEAFF.

The chain joins TRBV28 to TRBJ1-5, with D perhaps TRBD1 (6 bases). The germline V and J ends were trimmed by 2 bases and 4 bases, with 9 bases remaining between them. The germline CDR1 and CDR2 sequences are MDHEN and SYDVKM. The CDR3 has 14 residues. The CDR3 DNA is TGTGCCAGCAGTTTAATACAGGGAAATCAGCCCCAGCATTTT. Translated: CASSLIQGNQPQHF.

The rearrangement uses TRBV6-5 and TRBJ1-6, with no clear D. V was cut by 2 bases and J by 12 bases, with 8 bases left in between. CDR3 size: 12 residues. In germline, CDR1 is MNHEY, CDR2 SVGAGI. CDR3 nucleotides: TGTGCCAGCAGTTACAGGAACCAACCCCTCCACTTT. Translating it yields CASSYRNQPLHF.

This clone was recorded only once. This chain links TRBV7-8 with TRBJ2-7; maybe TRBD1 (5 bases). The length of the CDR3 is 14 residues. V gave up 4 bases and J gave up 1 base, with 11 bases separating them. Germline CDR1 is SGHVS and CDR2 is FQNEAQ. The CDR3 sequence is CASSSWQGSYEQYF. CDR3 coding DNA: TGTGCCAGCAGCTCATGGCAGGGATCCTACGAGCAGTACTTC. Full variable domain (rest looked up from reference TRBV7-8 and TRBJ2-7): GAGVSQSPRYKVAKRGQDVALRCDPISGHVSLFWYQQALGQGPEFLTYFQNEAQLDKSGLPSDRFFAERPEGSVSTLKIQRTQQEDSAVYLCASSSWQGSYEQYFGPGTRLTVT.

The genes are TRBV7-8 and TRBJ2-3, with a weak D call TRBD1 (6 bases). V was clipped by 5 bases and J by 3 bases, with 15 bases between them. Germline V gene sequence: CDR1 SGHVS, CDR2 FQNEAQ. This CDR3 has 15 residues. Here the CDR3 DNA reads TGTGCCAGCAGCCCAACCAGGGGTTTTACAGATACGCAGTATTTT. It encodes CASSPTRGFTDTQYF.

The CDR3 nucleotides read TGTGCCAGCAGTCCCTCTCGGGCCTACGAGCAGTACTTC. Translating gives CASSPSRAYEQYF. The J gene is TRBJ2-7, the V gene TRBV12-3 or TRBV12-4; no reliable D call. CDR3 size: 13 residues. Between the trimmed V and J ends, which lost 5 bases and 2 bases, there was a span of 10 bases.

The chain carries TRBV11-2 and TRBJ1-5; D gene ambiguous. CDR3 length equals 14 residues. Germline V gives CDR1 SGHAT, CDR2 FQNNGV. The germline V and J ends were trimmed by 6 bases and 0 bases, with 9 bases remaining between them. The CDR3 sequence: CASSNRDSNQPQHF. DNA for the CDR3: TGTGCCAGCAGTAACAGAGATAGCAATCAGCCCCAGCATTTT.

The chain links TRBV5-1 to TRBJ1-1; D gene unclear. V lost 2 bases and J 6 bases, leaving 14 bases between the germline ends. The CDR3 spans 14 residues. CDR1 is SGHRS, CDR2 YFSETQ, per germline. In DNA, the CDR3 is TGCGCCAGCAGCTTTGAGGAGCTTAACGCTGAAGCTTTCTTT. It yields the protein CASSFEELNAEAFF.

The chain has TRBV7-2 and TRBJ2-3; weak D call: TRBD2 (5 bases). Per the germline V gene, CDR1 is SGHTA and CDR2 is FQGNSA. The CDR3 has 16 amino acids. V lost 2 bases and J 2 bases, leaving 14 bases between the germline ends. CDR3 amino acids: CASSLNQDLYTDTQYF. For the CDR3, the DNA is TGTGCCAGCAGCTTAAATCAGGACTTATACACAGATACGCAGTATTTT.

The rearrangement uses TRBV19 and TRBJ2-7; 7 bases agree with TRBD1. The V segment lost 4 bases and the J segment 3 bases; nucleotides outside the gene matches: 3. The CDR3 runs 13 residues. Germline V lookup: CDR1 LNHDA, CDR2 SQIVND (reference sequence). CDR3 loop: CASSNGDSYEQYF. The CDR3 coding sequence is TGTGCCAGTAGTAACGGGGACAGCTACGAGCAGTACTTC.

This clone was observed a handful of times. The chain employs TRBV7-2 and TRBJ1-2, with no clear D. This CDR3 has 15 residues. Germline CDR1 is SGHTA and CDR2 is FQGNSA. V lost 0 bases and J 7 bases, leaving 15 bases between the germline ends. The CDR3 coding sequence is TGTGCCAGCAGCTTAGCGCAGCAGATGCGGGGTGGCTACACCTTC. It translates to CASSLAQQMRGGYTF.

The chain recombines TRBV7-9 with TRBJ2-5, with 8 bases fitting TRBD1. This CDR3 comprises 16 residues. With 1 base clipped from V and 5 bases from J, the junction kept 9 bases outside the gene matches. Germline V gene data show CDR1 as SEHNR and CDR2 as FQNEAQ (reference sequence). CDR3 nucleotides: TGTGCCAGCAGCTTAGGTCGGCAGGGGGCTCCCGAGACCCAGTACTTC. Its translation is CASSLGRQGAPETQYF.

CDR3 region: CASSYPGQGGTEAFF. CDR3 DNA sequence: TGTGCCAGCAGCTATCCGGGCCAGGGGGGGACTGAAGCTTTCTTT. The chain recombines TRBV3-1 (or the pseudogene TRBV3-2) with TRBJ1-1; 7 positions match TRBD1. Germline values: CDR1 LGHDT, CDR2 YNNKEL (reference sequence). The CDR3 is 15 residues long. Germline trimming cut 5 bases from V and 5 bases from J; bases unmatched to any gene: 11.

The chain uses TRBV6-5 and TRBJ1-3; TRBD1 might be the D (5 bases). This CDR3 spans 16 amino acids. Trimming shortened V by 4 bases and J by 0 bases, and 13 bases separated the two germline ends. Germline V gene lookup returns CDR1 MNHEY and CDR2 SVGAGI. As DNA, the CDR3 is TGTGCCAGCAGTTCCCAAGACGGGGGCTCTGGAAACACCATATATTTT. Translated, it gives CASSSQDGGSGNTIYF.

This rearrangement joins TRBV30 to TRBJ2-7, with unresolved D. V was pared by 4 bases and J by 2 bases, with 12 bases between. Germline CDR1 reads GTSNPN; CDR2 reads SVGIG (reference sequence). The CDR3 spans 13 residues. The CDR3 nucleotides are TGTGCCTGGATTGGACCTGGGACCTACGAGCAGTACTTC. Amino acid sequence: CAWIGPGTYEQYF.

The chain uses TRBV19 and TRBJ1-2, with a tentative D call TRBD1 (6 bases). Germline loops: CDR1 LNHDA, CDR2 SQIVND (reference sequence). V lost 6 bases, J lost 4 bases, and 18 bases lay in between. The CDR3 covers 15 residues. CDR3 bases: TGTGCCAGTAGCCCCGGTGGACAGTTCCTCTATGGCTACACCTTC. Encoded protein: CASSPGGQFLYGYTF.

The chain links TRBV5-4 to TRBJ2-4; the D is unclear. The V end was cut by 0 bases, the J end by 3 bases, with 13 bases between. The CDR3 is made up of 16 amino acids. Germline values: CDR1 SGHNT, CDR2 YYREEE (reference sequence). The CDR3 coding sequence is TGTGCCAGCAGCTTGGAACTACTTGAAGGCAAAAACATTCAGTACTTC. The encoded protein is CASSLELLEGKNIQYF.

The chain employs TRBV19 and TRBJ2-3; 8 positions agree with TRBD2. The germline V gene encodes CDR1 LNHDA and CDR2 SQIVND (reference sequence). Trimming took 3 bases from V and 3 from J; bases not matched to a gene: 5. The CDR3 has 15 amino acids. The CDR3 loop reads CASSIGGARTDTQYF. CDR3 DNA: TGTGCCAGTAGTATCGGGGGGGCGCGAACAGATACGCAGTATTTT.